Below are 19 T cell receptor beta chains sequenced from a single sample in a study of T-cell memory formation after mild COVID-19. Via MiXCR, TCRdb re-called the 5' RACE reads, giving one row per CDR3 protein. The sample contains 550,000 to 700,000 distinct CDR3 sequences, roughly 18% of which appear only once. The sequencing sample was made of PBMCs or a T cell subset sorted from them (not recorded which). The receptors shown here come from an adult woman who had mild COVID-19 (a few samples of this study predate the infection). Cell type and time point are not known.

This clonotype has only a few counts. The chain employs TRBV5-1 and TRBJ2-3; D may be TRBD2 (6 bases). Trimming cost V 2 bases and J 1 base, with 11 bases left between them. CDR1 is SGHRS and CDR2 is YFSETQ in the germline V gene. The CDR3 sequence is 15 residues long. CDR3 sequence: CASSFYTGGTDTQYF. CDR3 DNA sequence: TGCGCCAGCAGCTTTTACACGGGGGGCACAGATACGCAGTATTTT.

This sequence joins TRBV30 and TRBJ1-4; D is perhaps TRBD1 (5 bases). Germline V lookup: CDR1 GTSNPN, CDR2 SVGIG (reference sequence). The CDR3 totals 14 residues. Trimming shortened V by 2 bases and J by 8 bases, and 15 bases separated the two germline ends. The CDR3 DNA sequence: TGTGCCTGGAGTCCCATCCAAAAGGGGGAAAAACTGTTTTTT. It codes for CAWSPIQKGEKLFF.

This clonotype appeared many times. The chain combines TRBV13 with TRBJ2-1; 8 bases line up with TRBD1. J gave up 0 bases and V 4 bases, and 20 bases lay outside the gene matches. This CDR3 is built from 21 residues. The germline gives CDR1 PRHDT, CDR2 FYEKMQ (reference sequence). CDR3 sequence (DNA): TGTGCCAGCAGCTCCTTTAAACCGGGACAGGAGGTTTCGAGCTCCTACAATGAGCAGTTCTTC. Translation: CASSSFKPGQEVSSSYNEQFF.

The J gene is TRBJ2-7, the V gene TRBV27; D ambiguous. CDR1 is MNHEY and CDR2 is SMNVEV in the germline V gene (reference sequence). Trimming took off 3 bases at V and 1 base at J, with 10 bases between the two ends. The CDR3 has 14 residues. The CDR3 region has the DNA TGTGCCAGCAGTTTCGCTACTCATTCCTACGAGCAGTACTTC. This translates into CASSFATHSYEQYF.

The chain recombines TRBV5-1 with TRBJ2-3, with a tentative D call TRBD1 (6 bases). This CDR3 comprises 15 residues. The germline V gene encodes CDR1 SGHRS and CDR2 YFSETQ. V was shortened by 4 bases and J by 11 bases, with 23 bases between the two germline ends. For the CDR3, the DNA is TGCGCCAGCAGCGCCGGACAGTGGTTGGGAGAGAGGCAGTATTTT. This encodes CASSAGQWLGERQYF.

V and J are TRBV7-6 and TRBJ2-1; 7 positions match TRBD1. The CDR3 spans 12 residues. V lost 1 base and J lost 15; bases outside the gene matches: 6. Germline V lookup: CDR1 SGHVS, CDR2 FNYEAQ. Here the CDR3 DNA reads TGTGCCAGCAGCTTAGTCGACAGGGACCGGTTCTTC. Translation gives CASSLVDRDRFF.

This clonotype was counted a few times. V and J are TRBV7-9 and TRBJ2-7, with D possibly TRBD2 on 5 matching bases. Trimming removed 2 bases at V and 3 bases at J, with 11 bases between. The CDR3 is made up of 14 amino acids. Looked up from germline, CDR1 is SEHNR and CDR2 is FQNEAQ (reference sequence). CDR3 sequence reads: CASSLYPGLYEQYF. The CDR3 DNA follows: TGTGCCAGCAGCTTATACCCAGGACTCTACGAGCAGTACTTC.

The chain carries TRBV11-2 and TRBJ2-1; D may be TRBD2 (6 bases). Trimming removed 4 bases at V and 5 bases at J, with 18 bases between. From germline, CDR1 is SGHAT and CDR2 FQNNGV. The CDR3 is made up of 16 amino acids. CDR3 loop: CASSSSFERVDNEQFF. The CDR3 nucleotides read TGTGCCAGCAGCTCCTCTTTTGAGCGGGTAGACAATGAGCAGTTCTTC.

This clonotype was recorded a few times. The rearrangement joins TRBV4-1 to TRBJ1-5; D may be TRBD1 (5 bases). Germline CDR1 and CDR2: MGHRA and YSYEKL. Trimming removed 4 bases from V and 8 bases from J, with 12 bases in between. This CDR3 is 13 amino acids long. In nucleotides, the CDR3 is TGCGCCAGCAGCCGCCTAACGGGGGAGCCCCAGCATTTT. Its protein product is CASSRLTGEPQHF.

A word on this clonotype: Sequence at one end of the junction differs from germline and may be a read error. V gene TRBV7-7 combines with J gene TRBJ1-1; the D is unclear. Per germline, CDR1 SSHAT and CDR2 FNYEAQ (reference sequence). The CDR3 is made up of 13 amino acids. CDR3 coding DNA: TGTGCTAGCAGCGAAGGGTTGAACACTGAAGCTTTCTTT. Protein: CASSEGLNTEAFF.

The table lists this clonotype with many counts. This rearrangement joins TRBV7-9 to TRBJ2-1, with D hard to call. The germline gives CDR1 SEHNR, CDR2 FQNEAQ (reference sequence). V was trimmed by 3 bases and J by 4 bases, leaving 13 bases between them. This CDR3 is built from 15 residues. The CDR3 DNA sequence: TGTGCCAGCAGCTTCCGCGAGGTGCGGTACAATGAGCAGTTCTTC. Its translation: CASSFREVRYNEQFF.

This clonotype occurred once. The chain recombines TRBV12-3 or TRBV12-4 with TRBJ2-7; no definite D call. Trimming took 0 bases from V and 7 from J, leaving 10 bases between them. CDR3 length equals 13 residues. CDR3 nucleotide sequence: TGTGCCAGCAGTTTAGCGAAGAGCTTTGAGCAGTACTTC. Translation: CASSLAKSFEQYF.

This clonotype was seen a few times. This chain connects TRBV11-3 to TRBJ2-1; 14 bases are shared with TRBD2. The trim removed 8 bases at V and 5 bases at J, leaving 8 bases unmatched. Germline V gene data show CDR1 as SGHNT and CDR2 as YENEEA. The CDR3 has 16 amino acids. The CDR3 coding sequence is TGTGCCAGCCAGCGACTAGCGGGAGGGCTCAACAATGAGCAGTTCTTC. Residues: CASQRLAGGLNNEQFF.

V and J are TRBV5-1 and TRBJ2-5; TRBD2 agrees at 9 bases. The junction had 7 bases not matched to a gene; V was cut back by 4 bases and J by 3 bases. The germline gives CDR1 SGHRS, CDR2 YFSETQ. The length of the CDR3 is 15 residues. CDR3 nucleotide sequence: TGCGCCAGCAGCCCGTTTTTAGCGGGGGAAGAGACCCAGTACTTC. Amino acid sequence: CASSPFLAGEETQYF.

This clonotype occurred a few times. The chain uses TRBV12-3 or TRBV12-4 and TRBJ2-1; D gene unclear. This CDR3 spans 16 amino acids. V was trimmed by 3 bases and J by 0 bases, leaving 12 bases between them. CDR3 protein: CASSFTRPHSYNEQFF. CDR3 coding DNA: TGTGCCAGCAGTTTCACGCGGCCGCACTCCTACAATGAGCAGTTCTTC.

This rearrangement joins TRBV7-9 to TRBJ2-2, with a tentative D call TRBD1 (5 bases). V lost 4 bases, J lost 0 bases, and 9 bases lay in between. The CDR3 loop spans 15 amino acids. The germline CDR1 and CDR2 sequences are SEHNR and FQNEAQ (reference sequence). Here the CDR3 reads CASSSTAPNTGELFF. The CDR3 bases are TGTGCCAGCAGCTCGACAGCTCCGAACACCGGGGAGCTGTTTTTT.

This clonotype was observed a few times. The CDR3, as DNA: TGCGCCAGCAGCCAAGATGGGTTGCGGGGGGGCCGAAATGAGCAGTTCTTC. Residues: CASSQDGLRGGRNEQFF. This chain links TRBV4-1 with TRBJ2-1; 9 bases align to TRBD2. Trimming took 0 bases from V and 7 from J; bases not matched to a gene: 10. Per germline, CDR1 MGHRA and CDR2 YSYEKL. CDR3 length: 17 amino acids.

This clonotype was counted only a few times. The chain has TRBV12-3 or TRBV12-4 and TRBJ2-1; 10 nucleotides align to TRBD2. This CDR3 is 16 amino acids long. Trimming removed 5 bases from V and 3 bases from J; junction bases left unmatched: 7. CDR3 loop: CASSTIGLAVYNEQFF. In nucleotides, the CDR3 is TGTGCCAGCAGTACGATCGGACTAGCGGTCTACAATGAGCAGTTCTTC.

The CDR3 coding sequence is TGTGCCAGCAGCCTCAGTGGGGAGAAGACAGATACGCAGTATTTT. Protein: CASSLSGEKTDTQYF. V is TRBV7-3 and J is TRBJ2-3, with a weak D call TRBD2 (5 bases). Germline loops: CDR1 SGHTA, CDR2 FQGTGA. The CDR3 has 15 amino acids. The V end lost 5 bases, the J end lost 3 bases, and 15 bases lay between the germline ends. Combining the CDR3 with reference TRBV7-3 and TRBJ2-3 gives the whole variable domain GAGVSQTPSNKVTEKGKYVELRCDPISGHTALYWYRQSLGQGPEFLIYFQGTGAADDSGLPNDRFFAVRPEGSVSTLKIQRTERGDSAVYLCASSLSGEKTDTQYFGPGTRLTVL.